This TCR beta chain is drawn from a study of post-analysis software for immune sequencing data. The TCR beta cDNA libraries contained unique molecular identifiers. TCRdb ran MiXCR on the PCR reads and lists one entry per CDR3 protein. The data contain about 540,000 distinct CDR3 sequences, less than 40% of them singletons. Turning to this clonotype: Its antigen is as yet unknown.

Points from the study as a whole: TRBV5-6, TRBV5-1 and TRBV20-1 were among about 5 TRBV segments more frequent in patients than controls.

The germline V and J ends were trimmed by 7 bases and 5 bases, with 20 bases remaining between them. The CDR3 is 14 residues long. Germline V gene lookup returns CDR1 SQVTM and CDR2 ANQGSEA. V and J are TRBV29-1 and TRBJ2-5; tentatively, D is TRBD2 (6 bases). The sequence was collected from a girl aged 2-17 years with multiple sclerosis. Material: blood. The DNA for the CDR3 is TGCAGCGCCCGTACCATGGCTAGCGCTGAGACCCAGTACTTC. Encoded protein: CSARTMASAETQYF.